This T cell receptor (beta chain) emerged from a study of T cell repertoires in cytomegalovirus infection (dated by TCRdb to 2018 to 2020). About the study as a whole: Recently identified HLA-C-restricted CMV epitopes, whose presentation resists viral immunomodulation, were targeted by peptide stimulations together with well-studied HLA-B-restricted epitopes. Because public TCR beta signatures pointed to carriage of CMV infection together with the matching HLA type, the HLA type of each donor mattered for the analysis. The paper's findings and limits, for the study overall: Carriers of CMV infection plus the relevant HLA type were discriminated by the cumulative frequency of public TCR beta family members in the study cohort and in an independent approximately 340-donor cohort. The ex vivo response was dominated by HLA-C-restricted CMV-specific TCR beta clonotypes, which also provided the single most frequent clonotype in two of eight donors.

For sequencing, an Illumina HiSeq 1500 was employed. TCRdb ran its own pipeline on the public reads, namely fastp trimming at Q25 and MiXCR clone calling, and kept in-frame beta chains. Here each entry gathers all rows of one CDR3 protein and keeps the most common genes and DNA. The sample data list approximately 990,000 distinct CDR3 sequences, and around a third of these were observed just once. Of the sample, roughly 13% falls within the top ten clones. Trimming accounts for 3 bases at V and 2 bases at J, while the number of junction bases matched to no gene is 3. CDR1 and CDR2, looked up from the germline V gene (reference sequence), are MNHEY and SMNVEV. There are 14 amino acids in the CDR3, from cysteine to phenylalanine inclusive. The read is trimmed to its CDR3 DNA, 42 bases read in frame from base 1. This clonotype occurred once. No cognate antigen has been identified for it. Base qualities are not at hand, and no much larger clone is one base apart. One read alone makes for weak evidence.

Explained via the paper, the treatment or condition label denotes: in vitro stimulation with specific CMV peptide epitopes to enrich CMV-specific T cells. This clonotype originated in a human donor in good health (CMV status not recorded). Some clones in this sample may be carry-over from other donors' samples. The sample consisted of cultured CD8+ T cells from PBMCs, taken from culture after CMV antigen stimulation. The chain couples TRBV27 to TRBJ2-7; the central 8 bases match TRBD1. The CDR3 sequence is CASSFQGATYEQYF. The DNA sequence follows: TGTGCCAGCAGTTTTCAGGGGGCAACCTACGAGCAGTACTTC.